The present T cell receptor beta chain was sequenced within a study of cytomegalovirus exposure and HLA in healthy donors. Data came from immunoSEQ multiplex PCR; TCRdb stores just in-frame clones and leaves some out. The profile shows around 180,000 clones, about 82% of them singletons. This clone appeared a few times. Germline CDR1 reads MNHEY; CDR2 reads SMNVEV (reference sequence). The CDR3 covers 17 residues. V dropped 2 bases and J dropped 7 bases, with 24 bases sitting between them. This clonotype originated in a woman under 30 in good health and CMV-seronegative. Sequencing used PBMCs. This chain uses TRBV27 with TRBJ2-7; TRBD1 might be the D (6 bases). The DNA for the CDR3 is TGTGCCAGCAGTTTAATGACAGGCGCTCAAGTGCTCAAGGAGCAGTACTTC. Translation gives CASSLMTGAQVLKEQYF.